One sample yielded the 19 T cell receptor beta chains listed below, sequenced in a study of T cells in pancreatic ductal adenocarcinoma. No neoadjuvant therapy was given to the selected pancreatic ductal adenocarcinoma patients before their surgery. The repertoire was sequenced with immunoSEQ multiplex PCR; TCRdb's copy has only in-frame clones and lacks some. The sample has over 90,000 clones, about 95% seen once. Sequenced: PBMCs. Every receptor here comes from a human donor with pancreatic ductal adenocarcinoma.

V is TRBV5-1 and J is TRBJ2-3; D call uncertain. Trimming shortened V by 7 bases and J by 0 bases, and 12 bases separated the two germline ends. This CDR3 has 14 amino acids. In germline, CDR1 is SGHRS, CDR2 YFSETQ. CDR3 amino acids: CASRSQASTDTQYF. The CDR3 DNA is TGCGCCAGCCGTTCGCAGGCTAGCACAGATACGCAGTATTTT.

This sequence joins TRBV29-1 and TRBJ2-3, with a possible D match to TRBD2 (6 bases). Germline lookup yields CDR1 SQVTM and CDR2 ANQGSEA. V gave up 8 bases and J gave up 2 bases, with 11 bases separating them. This CDR3 has 12 residues. CDR3 DNA: TGCAGCTTCCGGGAGACCACAGATACGCAGTATTTT. It encodes CSFRETTDTQYF.

This rearrangement joins TRBV9 to TRBJ2-3; D is unclear. V was pared by 4 bases and J by 0 bases, with 9 bases between. From germline, CDR1 is SGDLS and CDR2 YYNGEE. CDR3 length: 14 amino acids. The CDR3 loop reads CASSTTTSTDTQYF. DNA for the CDR3: TGTGCCAGCAGCACTACCACTAGCACAGATACGCAGTATTTT.

This clone was recorded once. At one end the junction does not follow the germline gene, possibly because of a read error. The chain employs TRBV7-7 and TRBJ2-2, with 7 bases that match TRBD2. The CDR3 length is 15 residues. Germline CDR1 is SSHAT and CDR2 is FNYEAQ (reference sequence). CDR3 sequence reads: CASSLRGVNTGELFF. The DNA of the CDR3 is TGTGCTAGCAGCTTACGGGGGGTGAACACCGGGGAGCTGTTTTTT.

The chain links TRBV9 to TRBJ2-2; TRBD1 is a possible D gene (5 bases). The length of the CDR3 is 14 residues. Germline V gene lookup returns CDR1 SGDLS and CDR2 YYNGEE. V gave up 3 bases and J gave up 6 bases, with 12 bases separating them. DNA of the CDR3: TGTGCCAGCAGCGCCTTCAGGGTTCCCGGGGAGCTGTTTTTT. It specifies CASSAFRVPGELFF.

The chain couples TRBV6-1 to TRBJ2-2; D ambiguous. V lost 1 base and J lost 6, with 12 bases in between. Looked up from germline, CDR1 is MNHNS and CDR2 is SASEGT. The CDR3 contains 15 residues. CDR3 in amino acids: CASSEGVGAPGELFF. The CDR3 nucleotides are TGTGCCAGCAGTGAAGGGGTGGGCGCCCCCGGGGAGCTGTTTTTT.

This rearrangement joins TRBV6-5 to TRBJ1-3; TRBD1 might be the D (5 bases). The CDR3 extends over 15 amino acids. Deletions cut 0 bases from V and 2 bases from J, with 8 bases between. Germline assignment: CDR1 MNHEY and CDR2 SVGAGI. The CDR3 is CASSYSTAAGNTIYF. CDR3 in DNA: TGTGCCAGCAGTTACTCGACAGCAGCTGGAAACACCATATATTTT.

The chain uses TRBV4-3 and TRBJ2-5; TRBD1 aligns across 9 bases. Unmatched junction bases numbered 2, after V lost 1 base and J lost 5 bases. CDR1 and CDR2 from the germline V gene are LGHNA and YSLEER. The CDR3 sequence is 14 residues long. CDR3: CASSQGQGEETQYF. Written as DNA, the CDR3 is TGCGCCAGCAGCCAAGGACAGGGGGAGGAGACCCAGTACTTC.

This sequence joins TRBV4-2 and TRBJ1-5; D perhaps matches TRBD1 (6 bases). The germline gives CDR1 LGHNA, CDR2 YNFKEQ. The CDR3 runs to 16 residues. The germline V and J ends were trimmed by 4 bases and 5 bases, with 18 bases remaining between them. CDR3 DNA sequence: TGTGCCAGCAGCCCCTCGTTTGCCAGGGGTGATCAGCCCCAGCATTTT. It codes for CASSPSFARGDQPQHF.

The chain uses TRBV7-2 and TRBJ2-7, with D maybe TRBD2 (6 bases). With 5 bases removed from V and 4 bases from J, the gap between germline ends came to 15 bases. There are 14 residues in the CDR3. The germline V gene encodes CDR1 SGHTA and CDR2 FQGNSA. The chain's CDR3 is CASSPLAGSYEQYF. In nucleotides, the CDR3 is TGTGCCAGCAGCCCTCTGGCGGGGAGTTACGAGCAGTACTTC.

The chain links TRBV28 to TRBJ1-1; possibly TRBD1 for D (5 bases). Per germline, CDR1 MDHEN and CDR2 SYDVKM. The CDR3 extends over 14 amino acids. With 7 bases removed from V and 1 base from J, the gap between germline ends came to 13 bases. The CDR3 DNA reads TGTGCCAGCATCTGGGGCGTAGAGAACACTGAAGCTTTCTTT. It codes for CASIWGVENTEAFF.

The chain uses TRBV7-9 and TRBJ2-3; TRBD1 matches 8 bases. The length of the CDR3 is 12 residues. V lost 7 bases to trimming and J lost 4 bases; unmatched junction nucleotides: 1. From germline, CDR1 is SEHNR and CDR2 FQNEAQ (reference sequence). This CDR3 is CASTGGPDTQYF. The CDR3 nucleotides are TGTGCCAGCACAGGGGGCCCAGATACGCAGTATTTT.

V is TRBV6-5 and J is TRBJ2-7; D not resolved. Trimming stripped 4 bases from V and 3 bases from J, with 4 bases between. The germline V gene encodes CDR1 MNHEY and CDR2 SVGAGI. This CDR3 has 11 amino acids. In DNA form, the CDR3 reads TGTGCCAGCAGTTCGCGCTACGAGCAGTACTTC. Translating gives CASSSRYEQYF.

The rearrangement joins TRBV6-5 to TRBJ2-1; 13 positions match TRBD2. V lost 3 bases to trimming and J lost 13 bases; unmatched junction nucleotides: 3. CDR3 length: 13 residues. In germline, CDR1 is MNHEY, CDR2 SVGAGI. CDR3 bases: TGTGCCAGCAGTTATACTAGCGGGAGGGCCCAGTTCTTC. Translating it yields CASSYTSGRAQFF.

The rearrangement links TRBV18 to TRBJ2-5; D call uncertain. V was trimmed by 7 bases and J by 2 bases, leaving 8 bases between them. The CDR3 is made up of 12 amino acids. Germline CDR1 is KGHSH and CDR2 is LQKENI. Here the CDR3 DNA reads TGTGCCAGCTACAGTAATCAAGAGACCCAGTACTTC. Translating gives CASYSNQETQYF.

V usage is TRBV11-2 and J usage is TRBJ2-7; 8 nucleotides agree with TRBD2. Trimming cost V 1 base and J 0 bases; bases outside gene matches: 8. This CDR3 comprises 17 residues. Germline CDR1 and CDR2: SGHAT and FQNNGV. The CDR3 nucleotides read TGTGCCAGCAGCTTAGTTGCCAGTGCGGGAGGCTCCTACGAGCAGTACTTC. Its protein is CASSLVASAGGSYEQYF. The whole variable domain, filled in from reference TRBV11-2 and TRBJ2-7, reads EAGVAQSPRYKIIEKRQSVAFWCNPISGHATLYWYQQILGQGPKLLIQFQNNGVVDDSQLPKDRFSAERLKGVDSTLKIQPAKLEDSAVYLCASSLVASAGGSYEQYFGPGTRLTVT.

CDR3 nucleotides: TGTGCCAGCAGCCAACAGTTGAACACTGAAGCTTTCTTT. It translates to CASSQQLNTEAFF. The rearrangement joins TRBV14 to TRBJ1-1; D gene ambiguous. CDR1 is SGHDN and CDR2 is FVKESK in the germline V gene. Trimming cost V 2 bases and J 0 bases, with 4 bases left between them. The CDR3 spans 13 residues.

This clone was counted many times. This chain uses TRBV28 with TRBJ1-2, with 7 positions matching TRBD1. Germline CDR1 and CDR2: MDHEN and SYDVKM. This CDR3 region has 13 residues. V lost 3 bases and J lost 4; bases outside the gene matches: 2. CDR3 in DNA: TGTGCCAGCAGTTTTGGGACAGTCTATGGCTACACCTTC. This sequence encodes CASSFGTVYGYTF.

The chain carries TRBV6-1 and TRBJ1-3, with TRBD1 identical over 8 bases. The CDR3 sequence is 16 residues long. The trim removed 4 bases at V and 0 bases at J, leaving 5 bases unmatched. Germline V lookup: CDR1 MNHNS, CDR2 SASEGT. The CDR3 DNA reads as TGTGCCAGCAGTGCCTACGGACAGGGCTCTGGAAACACCATATATTTT. The encoded protein is CASSAYGQGSGNTIYF.